These T cell receptor beta chains were read from a single sample in a study of T cell responses to AZD1222 COVID-19 vaccine. Measured with immunoSEQ multiplex PCR; TCRdb has only the in-frame clones, and not every one. The sample yields tens of thousands of clones, about 88% seen once. The sequencing here drew on peripheral blood, taken 28 days after the second AZD1222 dose. The receptors originated from an adult who received the AZD1222 COVID-19 vaccine. CDR3s include the opening cysteine and the closing phenylalanine or tryptophan. The order of the fields is CDR3 protein, CDR3 DNA, clone size, J gene, V gene, D gene. A D gene is named only where the DNA matches it firmly. Size is stated for part of the rows, as once, few or many counts, or as a class when the clone is expanded.

CASSPGFSGVTEAFF TGTGCCAGCTCACCCGGTTTCAGCGGGGTCACTGAAGCTTTCTTT - TRBJ1-1 TRBV18 -
CASSYWRETQYF TGTGCCAGCAGTTACTGGAGGGAGACCCAGTACTTC - TRBJ2-5 TRBV6-6 -
CASSRTGETQYF TGTGCCAGCAGTAGAACAGGGGAGACCCAGTACTTC - TRBJ2-5 TRBV6-5 -
CASSPTGAAGYTF TGTGCCAGCAGCCCGACAGGAGCGGCGGGCTACACCTTC - TRBJ1-2 TRBV7-9 -
CAISTLGDTQYF TGTGCCATCAGTACCTTAGGGGATACGCAGTATTTT - TRBJ2-3 TRBV10-3 -
CASSDARFTDTQYF TGTGCCAGCAGTGACGCCAGGTTCACAGATACGCAGTATTTT - TRBJ2-3 TRBV2 -
CASSPRTLAGPMGTQYF TGTGCCAGCAGCCCCAGGACACTAGCGGGGCCCATGGGCACGCAGTATTTT - TRBJ2-3 TRBV14 TRBD2
CASSSSYNSPLHF TGCGCCAGCAGCAGCTCCTATAATTCACCCCTCCACTTT - TRBJ1-6 TRBV5-1 -
CASSQTGSNQPQHF TGTGCCAGCTCGCAGACGGGAAGCAATCAGCCCCAGCATTTT - TRBJ1-5 TRBV18 -
CASRTTGVSPLHF TGTGCCAGCAGAACGACAGGGGTCTCACCCCTCCACTTT - TRBJ1-6 TRBV6-5 TRBD1
CASSPEYLNTEAFF TGTGCCAGCTCACCAGAGTATCTGAACACTGAAGCTTTCTTT few TRBJ1-1 TRBV18 -
CATLKRGRNTGELFF TGTGCCACCCTCAAGAGGGGGAGGAACACCGGGGAGCTGTTTTTT once TRBJ2-2 TRBV19 -
CASIHRDNSYEQYF TGTGCCAGCATTCACCGGGACAACTCCTACGAGCAGTACTTC - TRBJ2-7 TRBV2 -
CASSRRTGSNEKLFF TGCGCCAGCAGCCGAAGGACAGGGTCTAATGAAAAACTGTTTTTT - TRBJ1-4 TRBV5-1 TRBD1
CASSFTSGNTIYF TGTGCCAGCAGCTTTACCTCTGGAAACACCATATATTTT - TRBJ1-3 TRBV5-5 -
CASKEAGETQYF TGTGCCAGCAAAGAGGCGGGGGAGACCCAGTACTTC - TRBJ2-5 TRBV2 -
CASSRDRGTNEKLFF TGTGCCAGCAGCCGGGACAGGGGGACTAATGAAAAACTGTTTTTT - TRBJ1-4 TRBV5-8 TRBD1
CASSWGGAGTGELFF TGTGCCAGCAGCTGGGGAGGGGCGGGCACCGGGGAGCTGTTTTTT - TRBJ2-2 TRBV7-6 TRBD2
CASSPERLGGYTF TGTGCCAGCAGTCCCGAACGCCTTGGTGGCTACACCTTC - TRBJ1-2 TRBV12-3/TRBV12-4 -
CASSLAGGNTIYF TGCGCCAGCAGCTTGGCTGGTGGAAACACCATATATTTT - TRBJ1-3 TRBV5-1 -
CASSESHNSGNTIYF TGTGCCAGCAGTGAGTCGCACAACTCTGGAAACACCATATATTTT - TRBJ1-3 TRBV6-1 -
CASRGQGAQPQHF TGTGCCAGCAGGGGACAGGGGGCTCAGCCCCAGCATTTT - TRBJ1-5 TRBV2 TRBD1
CASSDREGSRLFF TGTGCCAGCAGTGACAGGGAGGGTTCTCGACTGTTTTTT few TRBJ1-4 TRBV2 -
CASSRTLGQLGTEAFF TGTGCCAGCAGCCGAACCCTGGGACAGTTGGGGACTGAAGCTTTCTTT - TRBJ1-1 TRBV2 TRBD1
CASSRETGDEAFF TGTGCCAGCAGTAGGGAGACAGGGGATGAAGCTTTCTTT - TRBJ1-1 TRBV2 TRBD1
CASSLYRGLDVNEQFF TGTGCCAGCAGCTTATACAGGGGGCTAGATGTCAATGAGCAGTTCTTC - TRBJ2-1 TRBV5-5 TRBD1
CASSLDDRGRAGYTF TGCGCCAGCAGCTTGGATGACAGGGGGCGAGCTGGCTACACCTTC once TRBJ1-2 TRBV5-1 TRBD1
CSVKLAGVSPDTQYF TGCAGCGTGAAACTAGCGGGGGTTTCCCCAGATACGCAGTATTTT - TRBJ2-3 TRBV29-1 TRBD2
CASRLDRGETQYF TGTGCCAGCAGATTGGACAGGGGAGAGACCCAGTACTTC - TRBJ2-5 TRBV6-5 TRBD1
CASSLTSGPYNEQFF TGTGCCAGCAGTCTTACTAGCGGGCCTTACAATGAGCAGTTCTTC - TRBJ2-1 TRBV7-3 TRBD2
CASSTSTSGGQEDTQYF TGTGCCAGCAGTACCTCGACTAGCGGGGGGCAGGAGGATACGCAGTATTTT - TRBJ2-3 TRBV2 TRBD2
CASSKERGKKHYGYTF TGTGCCAGCAGCAAAGAAAGGGGTAAGAAACACTATGGCTACACCTTC - TRBJ1-2 TRBV21-1 -
CAWSVLRGGADTQYF TGTGCCTGGAGTGTACTCAGGGGTGGGGCAGATACGCAGTATTTT - TRBJ2-3 TRBV30 -
CASSLTFANTGELFF TGCGCCAGCAGCTTGACCTTCGCGAACACCGGGGAGCTGTTTTTT - TRBJ2-2 TRBV5-1 -
CATSRDPAATGNTIYF TGTGCCACCAGCAGAGATCCGGCAGCCACTGGAAACACCATATATTTT - TRBJ1-3 TRBV15 -
CASSIGQGNEQFF TGTGCCAGTAGTATAGGACAGGGAAATGAGCAGTTCTTC - TRBJ2-1 TRBV19 TRBD1
CASSATGQGYGYTF TGTGCCAGCAGTGCTACGGGACAGGGCTATGGCTACACCTTC - TRBJ1-2 TRBV25-1 TRBD1
CASSPGQGKTQYF TGTGCCAGCAGCCCAGGACAGGGAAAGACCCAGTACTTC - TRBJ2-5 TRBV11-3 TRBD1
CASSNKQGANYGYTF TGTGCCAGCAGCAACAAACAGGGTGCTAACTATGGCTACACCTTC - TRBJ1-2 TRBV7-8 -
CASSQVRDGNSPLHF TGCGCCAGCAGCCAGGTACGGGACGGGAATTCACCCCTCCACTTT - TRBJ1-6 TRBV4-1 -
CASLGGNTIYF TGTGCCAGTCTCGGAGGAAACACCATATATTTT - TRBJ1-3 TRBV19 -
CASAAGLGTGAFF TGTGCCAGTGCAGCGGGGTTGGGAACGGGGGCTTTCTTT - TRBJ1-1 TRBV19 -
CASSLGLAVAYEQYF TGTGCCAGCAGCTTGGGACTAGCGGTCGCCTACGAGCAGTACTTC - TRBJ2-7 TRBV5-5 TRBD2
CASSVDQNTEAFF TGTGCCAGCAGCGTAGACCAGAACACTGAAGCTTTCTTT - TRBJ1-1 TRBV9 -
CASFRDRGPGELFF TGTGCCAGTTTCCGGGACAGGGGGCCCGGGGAGCTGTTTTTT - TRBJ2-2 TRBV2 TRBD1
CASSLVGGGYSGKLFF TGTGCCAGCAGCTTAGTGGGAGGGGGCTATAGCGGGAAGCTGTTTTTT - TRBJ2-2 TRBV7-8 -
CASSYSTVGSPLHF TGTGCCAGCAGTTACTCGACGGTGGGGTCACCCCTCCACTTT - TRBJ1-6 TRBV6-6 -
CASSRGGHRGQHEGQYF TGTGCCAGCAGTCGTGGGGGGCACAGGGGACAACATGAAGGGCAGTACTTC - TRBJ2-7 TRBV27 -
CASKKGRGSDKPQHF TGTGCCAGTAAAAAGGGCAGGGGGTCGGATAAGCCCCAGCATTTT - TRBJ1-5 TRBV19 TRBD1
CASSSGLKGEQYF TGTGCCAGCAGCTCGGGCCTCAAGGGCGAGCAGTACTTC once TRBJ2-7 TRBV6-5 -
CASSPRGTVTDTQYF TGCGCCAGCAGTCCCAGGGGGACTGTGACGGATACGCAGTATTTT - TRBJ2-3 TRBV10-1 -
CASTTWENTEAFF TGTGCCAGCACCACATGGGAGAACACTGAAGCTTTCTTT - TRBJ1-1 TRBV6-5 -
CASSATLGLGTDTQYF TGTGCCAGCAGTGCCACCTTGGGACTAGGGACAGATACGCAGTATTTT - TRBJ2-3 TRBV2 TRBD2
CSARRFEKLFF TGCAGTGCTAGGAGGTTCGAAAAACTGTTTTTT - TRBJ1-4 TRBV20-1 -
CASSTRTAGANEKLFF TGTGCCAGCAGTACGCGGACAGCCGGCGCTAATGAAAAACTGTTTTTT - TRBJ1-4 TRBV27 -